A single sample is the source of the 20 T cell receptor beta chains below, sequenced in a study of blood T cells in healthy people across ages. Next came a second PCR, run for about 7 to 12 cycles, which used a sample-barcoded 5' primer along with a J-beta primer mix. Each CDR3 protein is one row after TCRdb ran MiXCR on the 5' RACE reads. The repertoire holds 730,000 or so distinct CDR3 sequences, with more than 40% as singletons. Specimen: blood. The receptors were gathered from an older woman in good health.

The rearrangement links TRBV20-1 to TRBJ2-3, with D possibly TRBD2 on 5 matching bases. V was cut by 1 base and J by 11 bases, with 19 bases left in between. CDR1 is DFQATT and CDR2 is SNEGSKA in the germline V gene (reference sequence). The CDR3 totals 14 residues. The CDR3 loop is CSARAPGSREWQYF. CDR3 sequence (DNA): TGCAGTGCTAGAGCCCCGGGGTCGAGGGAATGGCAGTATTTT.

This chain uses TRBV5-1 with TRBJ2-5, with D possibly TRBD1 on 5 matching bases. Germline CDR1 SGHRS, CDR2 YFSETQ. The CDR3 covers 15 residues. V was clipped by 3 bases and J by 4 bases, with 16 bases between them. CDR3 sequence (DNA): TGCGCCAGCAGCTCGATCAGGGTAGGGGCAGAGACCCAGTACTTC. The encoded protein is CASSSIRVGAETQYF.

The CDR3 spells CASSLVVNGQFF. The CDR3 region has the DNA TGTGCCAGCAGCTTAGTAGTGAACGGGCAGTTCTTC. The chain is built from TRBV7-2 and TRBJ2-1; D unresolved. V was shortened by 1 base and J by 12 bases, with 10 bases between the two germline ends. CDR3 length: 12 amino acids. Germline CDR1 reads SGHTA; CDR2 reads FQGNSA.

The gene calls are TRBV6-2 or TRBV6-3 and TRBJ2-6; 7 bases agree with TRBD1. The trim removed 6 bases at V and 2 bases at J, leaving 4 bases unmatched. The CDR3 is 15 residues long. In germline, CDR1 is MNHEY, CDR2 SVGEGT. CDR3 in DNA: TGTGCCAGCAGCATCGACAGGGCTGGGGCCAACGTCCTGACTTTC. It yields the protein CASSIDRAGANVLTF.

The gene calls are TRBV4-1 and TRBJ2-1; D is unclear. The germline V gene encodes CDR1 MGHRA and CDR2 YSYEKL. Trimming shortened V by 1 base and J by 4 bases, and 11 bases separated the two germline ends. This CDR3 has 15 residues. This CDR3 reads CASSQARIGYNEQFF. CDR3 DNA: TGCGCCAGCAGCCAAGCAAGGATTGGTTACAATGAGCAGTTCTTC.

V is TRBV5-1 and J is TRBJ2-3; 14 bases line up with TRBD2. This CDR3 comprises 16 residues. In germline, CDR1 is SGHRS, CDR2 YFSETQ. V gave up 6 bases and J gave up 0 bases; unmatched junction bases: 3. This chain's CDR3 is CASTRLAGGSTDTQYF. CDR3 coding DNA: TGCGCCAGCACGCGACTAGCGGGAGGGAGCACAGATACGCAGTATTTT.

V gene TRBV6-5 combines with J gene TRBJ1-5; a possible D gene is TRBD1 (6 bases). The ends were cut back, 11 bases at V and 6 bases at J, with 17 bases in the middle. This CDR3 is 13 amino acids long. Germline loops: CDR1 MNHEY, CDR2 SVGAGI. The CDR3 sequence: CAAAGGSGQPQHF. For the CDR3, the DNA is TGTGCCGCGGCGGGGGGCTCGGGTCAGCCCCAGCATTTT.

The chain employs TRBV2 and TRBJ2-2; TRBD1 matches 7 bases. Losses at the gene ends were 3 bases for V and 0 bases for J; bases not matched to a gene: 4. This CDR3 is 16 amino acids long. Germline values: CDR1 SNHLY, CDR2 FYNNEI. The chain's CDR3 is CASSDTGASNTGELFF. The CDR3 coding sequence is TGTGCCAGCAGTGACACAGGGGCCTCGAACACCGGGGAGCTGTTTTTT.

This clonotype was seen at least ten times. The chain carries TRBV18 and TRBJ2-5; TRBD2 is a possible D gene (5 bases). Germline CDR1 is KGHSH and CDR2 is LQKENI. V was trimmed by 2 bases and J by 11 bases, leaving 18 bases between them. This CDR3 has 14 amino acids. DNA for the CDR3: TGTGCCAGCTCACCAGGTCCGGGAACGAGGGAGCAGTACTTC. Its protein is CASSPGPGTREQYF.

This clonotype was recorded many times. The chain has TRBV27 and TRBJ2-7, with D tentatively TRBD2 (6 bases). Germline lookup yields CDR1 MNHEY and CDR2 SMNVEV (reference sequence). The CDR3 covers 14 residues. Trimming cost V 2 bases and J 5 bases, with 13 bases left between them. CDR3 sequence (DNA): TGTGCCAGCAGTTTAATGCGGGGACCCCACGAGCAGTACTTC. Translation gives CASSLMRGPHEQYF.

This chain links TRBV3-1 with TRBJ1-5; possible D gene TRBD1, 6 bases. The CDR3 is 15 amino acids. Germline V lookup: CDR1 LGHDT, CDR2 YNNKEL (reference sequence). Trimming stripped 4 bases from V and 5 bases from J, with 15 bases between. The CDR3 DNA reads TGTGCCAGCAGCCTGGGGCCAGGGGCCTATCAGCCCCAGCATTTT. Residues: CASSLGPGAYQPQHF.

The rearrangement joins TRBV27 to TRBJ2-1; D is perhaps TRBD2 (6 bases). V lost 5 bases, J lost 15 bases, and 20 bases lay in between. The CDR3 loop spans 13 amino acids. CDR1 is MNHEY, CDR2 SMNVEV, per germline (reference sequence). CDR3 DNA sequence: TGTGCCAGCAGTGGATCCCCGGTGGCGGGATGGTTCTTC. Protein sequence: CASSGSPVAGWFF.

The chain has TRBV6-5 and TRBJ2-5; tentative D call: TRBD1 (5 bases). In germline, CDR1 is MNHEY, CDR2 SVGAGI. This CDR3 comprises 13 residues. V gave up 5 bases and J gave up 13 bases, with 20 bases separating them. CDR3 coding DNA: TGTGCCAGCAGTCCCTCCATGGGGCGTCAGGGGTACTTC. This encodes CASSPSMGRQGYF.

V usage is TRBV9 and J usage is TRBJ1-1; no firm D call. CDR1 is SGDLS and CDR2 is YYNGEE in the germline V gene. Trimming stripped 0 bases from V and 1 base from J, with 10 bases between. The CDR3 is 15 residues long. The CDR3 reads CASSVGPGTNTEAFF. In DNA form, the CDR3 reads TGTGCCAGCAGCGTAGGCCCGGGAACGAACACTGAAGCTTTCTTT.

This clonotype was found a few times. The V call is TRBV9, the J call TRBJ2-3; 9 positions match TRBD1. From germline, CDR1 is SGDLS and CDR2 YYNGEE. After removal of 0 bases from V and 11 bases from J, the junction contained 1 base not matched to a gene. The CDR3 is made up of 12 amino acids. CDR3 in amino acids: CASSVGDRVQYF. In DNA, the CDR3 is TGTGCCAGCAGCGTAGGGGACAGGGTGCAGTATTTT.

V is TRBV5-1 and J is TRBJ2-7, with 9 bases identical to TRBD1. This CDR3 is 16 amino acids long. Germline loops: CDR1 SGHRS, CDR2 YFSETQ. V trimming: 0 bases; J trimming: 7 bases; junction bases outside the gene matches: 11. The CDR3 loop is CASSLAGTGMANEQYF. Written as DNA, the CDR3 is TGCGCCAGCAGCTTGGCCGGGACAGGGATGGCCAATGAGCAGTACTTC.

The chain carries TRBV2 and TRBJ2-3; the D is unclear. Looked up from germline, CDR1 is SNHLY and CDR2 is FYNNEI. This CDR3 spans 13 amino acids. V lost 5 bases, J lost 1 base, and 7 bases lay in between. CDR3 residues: CASSQKGTDTQYF. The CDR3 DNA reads TGTGCCAGCAGTCAAAAGGGCACAGATACGCAGTATTTT.

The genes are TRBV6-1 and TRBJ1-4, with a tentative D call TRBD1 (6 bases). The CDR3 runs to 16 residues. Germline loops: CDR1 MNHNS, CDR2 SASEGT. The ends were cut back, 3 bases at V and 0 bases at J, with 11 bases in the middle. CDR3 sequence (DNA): TGTGCCAGCAGTGACGGACAGTTTCCAACTAATGAAAAACTGTTTTTT. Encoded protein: CASSDGQFPTNEKLFF.

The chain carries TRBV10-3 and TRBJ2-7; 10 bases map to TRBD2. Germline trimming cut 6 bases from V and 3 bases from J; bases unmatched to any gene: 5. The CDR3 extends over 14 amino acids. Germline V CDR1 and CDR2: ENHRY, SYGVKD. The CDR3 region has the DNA TGTGCCATCAGGGCTAGCGGGGGTAGCTACGAGCAGTACTTC. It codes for CAIRASGGSYEQYF.

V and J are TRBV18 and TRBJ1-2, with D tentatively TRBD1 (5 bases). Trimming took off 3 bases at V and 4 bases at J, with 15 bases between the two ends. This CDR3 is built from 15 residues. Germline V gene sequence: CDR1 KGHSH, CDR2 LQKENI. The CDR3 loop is CASSPSAGTGYGYTF. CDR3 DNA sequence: TGTGCCAGCTCACCGTCAGCCGGGACGGGCTATGGCTACACCTTC.